One T cell receptor (beta chain) is described in this entry. What it binds is unknown. The data derive from a study of T cells after yellow fever vaccination. Study at large: Fractions low in cell number were prepared with SMART-Seq v4 Ultra Low Input. Overall study results and limits: Most clones from primary vaccination were detected again post-booster (96% CD4, about 85% CD8). Contaminants from the bulk population, in the form of abundant clonotypes, could be found in FACS-sorted repertoires.

With V trimmed by 5 bases and J by 4 bases, 12 bases remained unmatched. This CDR3 is 17 amino acids long. CDR1 is SGHNT and CDR2 is YYREEE in the germline V gene (reference sequence). Each CDR3 protein is one row after TCRdb ran MiXCR on the 5' RACE reads. The sample has hundreds of thousands of distinct CDR3 sequences; around an eighth are singletons. The material sequenced was PBMCs, taken on the day of the yellow fever booster vaccination. V usage is TRBV5-4 and J usage is TRBJ2-1; 10 bases are shared with TRBD2. This clonotype was sampled from a man younger than 45 who received the YFV17D yellow fever vaccine. The CDR3 is CASSLLSRTSGYNEQFF. The CDR3 bases are TGTGCCAGCAGTCTCCTCAGCCGGACTAGCGGTTACAATGAGCAGTTCTTC.